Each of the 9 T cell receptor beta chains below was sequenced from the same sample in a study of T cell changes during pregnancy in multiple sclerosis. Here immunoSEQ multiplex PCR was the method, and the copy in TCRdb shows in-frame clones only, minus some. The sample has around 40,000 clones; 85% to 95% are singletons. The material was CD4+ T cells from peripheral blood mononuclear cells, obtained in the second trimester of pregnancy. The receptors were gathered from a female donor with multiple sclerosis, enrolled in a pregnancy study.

CDR3 sequence reads: CATKRRLAGGNTGELFF. The CDR3 DNA sequence: TGTGCCACGAAGAGGCGGTTAGCGGGAGGGAACACCGGGGAGCTGTTTTTT. The rearrangement uses TRBV19 and TRBJ2-2, with 10 bases fitting TRBD2. Germline V CDR1 and CDR2: LNHDA, SQIVND (reference sequence). The CDR3 runs to 17 residues. V was pared by 10 bases and J by 1 base, with 12 bases of the junction left unmatched.

The CDR3: CASSQDSGLQAFF. The DNA of the CDR3 is TGCGCCAGCAGCCAAGATTCTGGGCTACAAGCTTTCTTT. The J gene is TRBJ1-1, the V gene TRBV4-1; D is unresolved. This CDR3 is 13 amino acids long. V was pared by 0 bases and J by 9 bases, with 11 bases between. Germline values: CDR1 MGHRA, CDR2 YSYEKL.

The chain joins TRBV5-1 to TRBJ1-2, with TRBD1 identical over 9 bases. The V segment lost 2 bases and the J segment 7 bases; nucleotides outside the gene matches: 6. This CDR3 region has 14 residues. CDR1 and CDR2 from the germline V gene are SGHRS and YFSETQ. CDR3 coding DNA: TGCGCCAGCAGCTTAGGGACAGGGTCCTTTGGCTACACCTTC. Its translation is CASSLGTGSFGYTF.

The CDR3, as DNA: TGTGCCAGTGGGACAGGGGGCTACGAGCAGTACTTC. Its translation is CASGTGGYEQYF. V gene TRBV19 combines with J gene TRBJ2-7, with 11 bases identical to TRBD1. The CDR3 sequence is 12 residues long. Germline CDR1 reads LNHDA; CDR2 reads SQIVND (reference sequence). J gave up 3 bases and V 8 bases, and 0 bases lay outside the gene matches.

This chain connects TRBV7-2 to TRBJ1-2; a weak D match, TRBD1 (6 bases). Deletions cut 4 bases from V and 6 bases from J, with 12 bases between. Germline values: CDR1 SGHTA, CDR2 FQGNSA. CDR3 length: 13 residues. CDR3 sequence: CASSSTGSNGYTF. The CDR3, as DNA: TGTGCCAGCAGCTCTACAGGGTCTAATGGCTACACCTTC. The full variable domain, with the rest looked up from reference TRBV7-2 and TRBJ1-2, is GAGVSQSPSNKVTEKGKDVELRCDPISGHTALYWYRQSLGQGLEFLIYFQGNSAPDKSGLPSDRFSAERTGGSVSTLTIQRTQQEDSAVYLCASSSTGSNGYTFGSGTRLTVV.

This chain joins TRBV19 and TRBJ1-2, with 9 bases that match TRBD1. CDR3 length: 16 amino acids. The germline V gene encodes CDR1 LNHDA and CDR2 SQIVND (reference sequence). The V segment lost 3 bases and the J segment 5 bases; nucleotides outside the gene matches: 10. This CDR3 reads CASSITGQGGRYGYTF. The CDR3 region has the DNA TGTGCCAGTAGTATTACGGGACAGGGTGGAAGGTATGGCTACACCTTC.

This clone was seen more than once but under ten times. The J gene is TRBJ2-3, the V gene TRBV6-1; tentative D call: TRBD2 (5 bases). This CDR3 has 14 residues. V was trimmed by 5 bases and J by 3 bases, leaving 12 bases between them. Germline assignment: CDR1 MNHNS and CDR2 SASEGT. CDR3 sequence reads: CASSLGAQTDTQYF. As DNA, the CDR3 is TGTGCCAGCAGTCTGGGAGCCCAGACAGATACGCAGTATTTT.

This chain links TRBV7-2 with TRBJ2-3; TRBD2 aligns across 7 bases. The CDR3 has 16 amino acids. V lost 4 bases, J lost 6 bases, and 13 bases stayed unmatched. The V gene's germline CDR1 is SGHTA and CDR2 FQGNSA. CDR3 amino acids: CASSSPRDYSRDTQYF. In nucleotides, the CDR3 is TGTGCCAGCAGCTCACCTCGGGACTACAGCAGGGATACGCAGTATTTT. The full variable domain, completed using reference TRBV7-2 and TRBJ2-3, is GAGVSQSPSNKVTEKGKDVELRCDPISGHTALYWYRQSLGQGLEFLIYFQGNSAPDKSGLPSDRFSAERTGGSVSTLTIQRTQQEDSAVYLCASSSPRDYSRDTQYFGPGTRLTVL.

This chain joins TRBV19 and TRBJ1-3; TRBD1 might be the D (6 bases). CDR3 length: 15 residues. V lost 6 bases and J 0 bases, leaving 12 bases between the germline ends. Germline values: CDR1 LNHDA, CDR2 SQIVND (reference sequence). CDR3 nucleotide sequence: TGTGCCAGTAGCAAGCGGGGGGCCTCTGGAAACACCATATATTTT. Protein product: CASSKRGASGNTIYF. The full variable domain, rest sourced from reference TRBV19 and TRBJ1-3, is DGGITQSPKYLFRKEGQNVTLSCEQNLNHDAMYWYRQDPGQGLRLIYYSQIVNDFQKGDIAEGYSVSREKKESFPLTVTSAQKNPTAFYLCASSKRGASGNTIYFGEGSWLTVV.